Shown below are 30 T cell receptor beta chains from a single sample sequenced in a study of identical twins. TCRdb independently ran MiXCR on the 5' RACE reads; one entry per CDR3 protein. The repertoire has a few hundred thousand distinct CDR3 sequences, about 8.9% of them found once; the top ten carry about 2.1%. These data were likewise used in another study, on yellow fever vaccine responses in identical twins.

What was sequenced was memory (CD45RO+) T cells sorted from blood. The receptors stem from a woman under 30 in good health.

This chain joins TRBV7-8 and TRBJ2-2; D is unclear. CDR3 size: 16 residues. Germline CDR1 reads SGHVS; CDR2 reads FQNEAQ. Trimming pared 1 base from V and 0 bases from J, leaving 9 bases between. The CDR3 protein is CASSLVEYTNTGELFF. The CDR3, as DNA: TGTGCCAGCAGCTTAGTTGAATACACGAACACCGGGGAGCTGTTTTTT.

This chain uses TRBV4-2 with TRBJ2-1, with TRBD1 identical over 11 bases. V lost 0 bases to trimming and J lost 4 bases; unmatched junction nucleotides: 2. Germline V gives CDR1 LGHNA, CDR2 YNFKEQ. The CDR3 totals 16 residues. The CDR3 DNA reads TGTGCCAGCAGCCAAGAGGGGACAGGGGGGTACAATGAGCAGTTCTTC. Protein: CASSQEGTGGYNEQFF.

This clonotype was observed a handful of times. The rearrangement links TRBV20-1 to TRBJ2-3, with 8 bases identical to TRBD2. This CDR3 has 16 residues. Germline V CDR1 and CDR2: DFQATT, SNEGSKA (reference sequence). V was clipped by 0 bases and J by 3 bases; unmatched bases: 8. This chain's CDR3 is CSARDRRGGNTDTQYF. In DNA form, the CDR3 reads TGCAGTGCTAGAGATCGACGGGGGGGTAATACAGATACGCAGTATTTT.

CDR3 loop: CASSPRDRYTAGQYF. Here the CDR3 DNA reads TGTGCCAGCAGTCCCCGGGACAGATATACCGCGGGGCAGTACTTC. The chain recombines TRBV28 with TRBJ2-7, with TRBD1 matching over 7 bases. The CDR3 runs 15 residues. Unmatched junction bases numbered 16, after V lost 5 bases and J lost 9 bases. CDR1 and CDR2 (germline): MDHEN, SYDVKM.

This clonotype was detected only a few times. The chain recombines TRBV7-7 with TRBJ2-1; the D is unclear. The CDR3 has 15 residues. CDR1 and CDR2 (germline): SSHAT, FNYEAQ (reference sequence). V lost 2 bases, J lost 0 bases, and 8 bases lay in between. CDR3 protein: CASSLQLASYNEQFF. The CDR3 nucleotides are TGTGCCAGCAGCTTACAGCTCGCCTCCTACAATGAGCAGTTCTTC.

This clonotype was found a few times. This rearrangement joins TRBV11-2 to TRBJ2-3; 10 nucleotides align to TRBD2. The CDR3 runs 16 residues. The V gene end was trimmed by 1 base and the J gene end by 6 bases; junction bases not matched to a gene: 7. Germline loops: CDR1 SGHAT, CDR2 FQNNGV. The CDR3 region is CASSLVSGGIPDTQYF. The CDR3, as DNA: TGTGCCAGCAGCTTAGTTAGCGGGGGGATTCCGGATACGCAGTATTTT.

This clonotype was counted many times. CDR3 residues: CASSLGTPGTEAFF. The CDR3 nucleotides read TGTGCCAGCAGTTTAGGGACCCCAGGGACTGAAGCTTTCTTT. The J gene is TRBJ1-1, the V gene TRBV12-3 or TRBV12-4, with a weak D call TRBD1 (5 bases). This CDR3 is built from 14 residues. The V gene lost 1 base and the J gene lost 5 bases, with 11 bases spanning the gap.

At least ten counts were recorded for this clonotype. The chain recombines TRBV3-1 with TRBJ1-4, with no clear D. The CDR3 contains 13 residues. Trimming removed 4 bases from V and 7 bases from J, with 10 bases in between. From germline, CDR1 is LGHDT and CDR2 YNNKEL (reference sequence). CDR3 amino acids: CASSRQLPEKLFF. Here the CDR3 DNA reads TGTGCCAGCAGCCGTCAGCTACCTGAAAAACTGTTTTTT.

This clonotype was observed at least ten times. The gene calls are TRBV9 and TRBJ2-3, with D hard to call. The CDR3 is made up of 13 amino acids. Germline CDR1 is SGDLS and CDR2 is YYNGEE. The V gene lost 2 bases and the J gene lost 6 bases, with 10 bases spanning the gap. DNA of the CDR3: TGTGCCAGCAGCGTTCTCTTTTCCGATACGCAGTATTTT. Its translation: CASSVLFSDTQYF.

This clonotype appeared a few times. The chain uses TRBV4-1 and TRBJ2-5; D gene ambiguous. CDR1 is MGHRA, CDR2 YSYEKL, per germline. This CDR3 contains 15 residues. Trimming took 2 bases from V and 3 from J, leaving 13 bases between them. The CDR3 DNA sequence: TGCGCCAGCAGCCAAATTCAATCCCCGAAAGAGACCCAGTACTTC. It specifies CASSQIQSPKETQYF.

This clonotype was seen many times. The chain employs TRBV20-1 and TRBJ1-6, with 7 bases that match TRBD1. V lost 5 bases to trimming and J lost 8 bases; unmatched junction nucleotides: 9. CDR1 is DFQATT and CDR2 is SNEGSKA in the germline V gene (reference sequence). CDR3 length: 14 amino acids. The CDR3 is CSASPDREYSPLHF. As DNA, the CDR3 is TGCAGTGCTTCCCCCGACAGGGAATATTCACCCCTCCACTTT.

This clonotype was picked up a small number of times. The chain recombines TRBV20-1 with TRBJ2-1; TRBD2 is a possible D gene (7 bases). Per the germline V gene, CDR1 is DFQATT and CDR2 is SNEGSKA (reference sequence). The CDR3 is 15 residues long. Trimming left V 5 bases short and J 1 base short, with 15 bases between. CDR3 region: CSAPRGGASYNEQFF. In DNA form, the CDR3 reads TGCAGTGCTCCCCGTGGGGGGGCGTCCTACAATGAGCAGTTCTTC.

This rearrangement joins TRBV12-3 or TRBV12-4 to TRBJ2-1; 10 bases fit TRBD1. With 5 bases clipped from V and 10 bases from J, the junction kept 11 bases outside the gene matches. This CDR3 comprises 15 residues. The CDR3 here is CASSGRDRGEDEQFF. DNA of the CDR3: TGTGCCAGCAGTGGACGGGACAGGGGAGAAGACGAGCAGTTCTTC.

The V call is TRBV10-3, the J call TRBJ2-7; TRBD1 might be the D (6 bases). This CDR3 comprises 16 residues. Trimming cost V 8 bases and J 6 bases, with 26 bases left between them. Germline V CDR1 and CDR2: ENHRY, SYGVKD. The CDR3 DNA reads TGTGCCATCTCCAGCTTTAGACAGGCCCAAGTGGGCGAGCAGTACGTC. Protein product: CAISSFRQAQVGEQYV.

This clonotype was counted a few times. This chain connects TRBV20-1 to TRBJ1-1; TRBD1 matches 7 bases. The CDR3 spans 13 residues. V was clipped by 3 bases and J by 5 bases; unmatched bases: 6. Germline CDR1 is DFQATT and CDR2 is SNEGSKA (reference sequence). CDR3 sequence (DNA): TGCAGTGCTAGCCCGCCAGGGGGGACTGAAGCTTTCTTT. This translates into CSASPPGGTEAFF.

Here the CDR3 reads CATSRDITRQGARETQYF. Written as DNA, the CDR3 is TGTGCCACCAGCAGAGATATCACGCGACAGGGGGCCCGAGAGACCCAGTACTTC. The chain combines TRBV15 with TRBJ2-5; 10 bases are shared with TRBD1. V trimming: 0 bases; J trimming: 4 bases; junction bases outside the gene matches: 11. CDR1 LNHNV and CDR2 YYDKDF come from the germline V gene (reference sequence). The CDR3 runs 18 residues.

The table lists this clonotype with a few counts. CDR3 region: CASSEQGDEQYV. The CDR3 DNA is TGTGCCAGCAGCGAACAGGGTGACGAGCAGTACGTC. The V gene is TRBV6-1, the J gene TRBJ2-7, with a tentative D call TRBD1 (6 bases). The CDR3 length is 12 residues. The ends were cut back, 6 bases at V and 5 bases at J, with 11 bases in the middle. Germline V gene lookup returns CDR1 MNHNS and CDR2 SASEGT.

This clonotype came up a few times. CDR3 nucleotide sequence: TGTGCCAGCAGCTTAGCGAGCGGGAGAACCGGCGAGCAGTACTTC. Amino acid sequence: CASSLASGRTGEQYF. The chain joins TRBV7-9 to TRBJ2-7, with TRBD2 matching over 8 bases. Germline-derived CDR1 and CDR2 are SEHNR and FQNEAQ (reference sequence). V lost 0 bases and J lost 6; bases outside the gene matches: 7. The CDR3 sequence is 15 residues long.

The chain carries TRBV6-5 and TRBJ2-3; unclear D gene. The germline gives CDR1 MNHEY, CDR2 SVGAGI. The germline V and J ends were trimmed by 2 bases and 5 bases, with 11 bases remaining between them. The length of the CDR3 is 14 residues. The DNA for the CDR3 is TGTGCCAGCAGTTACGTCGCTAGTGGAGATACGCAGTATTTT. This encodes CASSYVASGDTQYF.

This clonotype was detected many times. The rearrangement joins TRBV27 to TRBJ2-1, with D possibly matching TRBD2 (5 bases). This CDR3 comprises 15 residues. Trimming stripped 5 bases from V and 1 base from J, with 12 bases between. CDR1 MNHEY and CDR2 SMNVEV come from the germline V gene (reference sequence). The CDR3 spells CASSPLGVSYNEQFF. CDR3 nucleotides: TGTGCCAGCAGTCCCCTCGGGGTGTCCTACAATGAGCAGTTCTTC.

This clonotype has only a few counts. This CDR3 is CASSQQESDTQYF. The CDR3, as DNA: TGTGCCAGCAGCCAGCAGGAGTCAGATACGCAGTATTTT. V usage is TRBV14 and J usage is TRBJ2-3, with D hard to call. V was shortened by 3 bases and J by 4 bases, with 8 bases between the two germline ends. This CDR3 is built from 13 residues. The V gene's germline CDR1 is SGHDN and CDR2 FVKESK.

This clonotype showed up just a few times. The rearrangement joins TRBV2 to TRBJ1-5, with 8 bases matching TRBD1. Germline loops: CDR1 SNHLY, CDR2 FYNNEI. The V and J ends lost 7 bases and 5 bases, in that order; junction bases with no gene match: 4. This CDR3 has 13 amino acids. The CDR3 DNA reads TGTGCCAGCACTAAGACAGGGGATCAGCCCCAGCATTTT. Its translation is CASTKTGDQPQHF.

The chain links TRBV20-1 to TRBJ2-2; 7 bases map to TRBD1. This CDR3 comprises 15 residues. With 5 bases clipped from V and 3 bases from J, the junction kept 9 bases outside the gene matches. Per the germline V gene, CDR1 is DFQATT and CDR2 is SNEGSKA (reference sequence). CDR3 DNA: TGCAGTGCTCGGACAGGTTCGAGCGACACCGGGGAGCTGTTTTTT. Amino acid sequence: CSARTGSSDTGELFF.

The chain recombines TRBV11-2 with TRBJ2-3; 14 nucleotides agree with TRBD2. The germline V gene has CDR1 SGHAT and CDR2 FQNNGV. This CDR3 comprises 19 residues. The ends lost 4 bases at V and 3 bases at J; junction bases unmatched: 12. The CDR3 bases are TGTGCCAGCAGCTCGCAGACTTCCGGGACTAGCGGGAGTACAGATACGCAGTATTTT. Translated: CASSSQTSGTSGSTDTQYF.

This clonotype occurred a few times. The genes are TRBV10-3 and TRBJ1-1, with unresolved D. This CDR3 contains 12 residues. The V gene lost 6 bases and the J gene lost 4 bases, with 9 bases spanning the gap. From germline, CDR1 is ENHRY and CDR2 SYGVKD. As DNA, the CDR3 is TGTGCCATCAGGGGAGGTAGCACTGAAGCTTTCTTT. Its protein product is CAIRGGSTEAFF.

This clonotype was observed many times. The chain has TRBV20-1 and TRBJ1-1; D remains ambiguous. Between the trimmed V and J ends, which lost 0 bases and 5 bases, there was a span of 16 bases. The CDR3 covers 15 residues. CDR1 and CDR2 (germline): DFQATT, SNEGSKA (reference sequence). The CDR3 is CSARDSDLRRTEAFF. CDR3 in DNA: TGCAGTGCTAGAGATTCAGATCTCCGGCGGACTGAAGCTTTCTTT.

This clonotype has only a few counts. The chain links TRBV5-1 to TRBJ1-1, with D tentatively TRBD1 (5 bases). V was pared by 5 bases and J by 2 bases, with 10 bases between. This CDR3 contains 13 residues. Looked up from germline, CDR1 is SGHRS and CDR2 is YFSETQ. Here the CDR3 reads CASRNTGNTEAFF. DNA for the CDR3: TGCGCCAGCAGAAATACAGGAAACACTGAAGCTTTCTTT.

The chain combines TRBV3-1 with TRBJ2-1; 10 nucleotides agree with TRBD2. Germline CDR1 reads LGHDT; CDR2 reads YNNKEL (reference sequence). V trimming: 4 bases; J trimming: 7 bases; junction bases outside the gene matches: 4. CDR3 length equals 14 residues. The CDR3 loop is CASSPGLARNEQFF. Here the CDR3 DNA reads TGTGCCAGCAGCCCGGGACTAGCGAGGAATGAGCAGTTCTTC.

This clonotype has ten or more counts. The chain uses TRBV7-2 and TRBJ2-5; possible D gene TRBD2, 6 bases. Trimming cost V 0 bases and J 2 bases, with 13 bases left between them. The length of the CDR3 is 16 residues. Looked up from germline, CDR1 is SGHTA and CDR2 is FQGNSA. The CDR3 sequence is CASSLATSWGQETQYF. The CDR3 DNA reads TGTGCCAGCAGCTTAGCTACTAGCTGGGGGCAAGAGACCCAGTACTTC.

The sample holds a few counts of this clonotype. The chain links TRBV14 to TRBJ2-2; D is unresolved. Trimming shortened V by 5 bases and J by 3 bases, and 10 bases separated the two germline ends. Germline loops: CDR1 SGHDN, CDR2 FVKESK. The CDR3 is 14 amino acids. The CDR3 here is CASSKYIDTGELFF. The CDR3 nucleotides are TGTGCCAGCAGCAAATATATAGACACCGGGGAGCTGTTTTTT. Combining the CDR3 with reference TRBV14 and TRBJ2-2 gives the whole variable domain EAGVTQFPSHSVIEKGQTVTLRCDPISGHDNLYWYRRVMGKEIKFLLHFVKESKQDESGMPNNRFLAERTGGTYSTLKVQPAELEDSGVYFCASSKYIDTGELFFGEGSRLTVL.